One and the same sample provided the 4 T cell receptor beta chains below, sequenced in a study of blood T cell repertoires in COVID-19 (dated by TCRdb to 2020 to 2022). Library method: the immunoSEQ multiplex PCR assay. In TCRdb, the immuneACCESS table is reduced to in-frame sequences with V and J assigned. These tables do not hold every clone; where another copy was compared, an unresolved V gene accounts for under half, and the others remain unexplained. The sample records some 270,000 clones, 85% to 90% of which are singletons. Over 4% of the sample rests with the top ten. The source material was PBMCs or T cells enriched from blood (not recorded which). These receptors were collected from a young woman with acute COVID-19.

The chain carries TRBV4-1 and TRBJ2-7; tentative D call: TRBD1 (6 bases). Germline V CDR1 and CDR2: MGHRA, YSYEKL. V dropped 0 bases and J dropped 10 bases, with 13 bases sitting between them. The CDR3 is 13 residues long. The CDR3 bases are TGCGCCAGCAGCCAAGAAGGGATGGGGACACAGTACTTC. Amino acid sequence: CASSQEGMGTQYF.

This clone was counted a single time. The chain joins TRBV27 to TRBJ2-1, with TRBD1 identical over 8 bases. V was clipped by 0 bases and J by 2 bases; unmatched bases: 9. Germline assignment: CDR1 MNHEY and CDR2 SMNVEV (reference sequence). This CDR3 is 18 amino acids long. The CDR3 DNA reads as TGTGCCAGCAGTTTATCCCTCCAGGGGGCGGGACCCTACAATGAGCAGTTCTTC. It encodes CASSLSLQGAGPYNEQFF.

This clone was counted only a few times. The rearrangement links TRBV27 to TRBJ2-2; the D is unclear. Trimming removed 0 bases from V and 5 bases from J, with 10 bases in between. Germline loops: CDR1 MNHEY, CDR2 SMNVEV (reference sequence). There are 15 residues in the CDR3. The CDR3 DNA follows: TGTGCCAGCAGTTTATCGCCGGCGGTAACCGGGGAGCTGTTTTTT. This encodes CASSLSPAVTGELFF.

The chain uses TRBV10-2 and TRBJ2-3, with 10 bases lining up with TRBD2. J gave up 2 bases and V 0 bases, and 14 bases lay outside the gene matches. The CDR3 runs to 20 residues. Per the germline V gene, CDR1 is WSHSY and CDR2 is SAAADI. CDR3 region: CASSESRASGSDYDTDTQYF. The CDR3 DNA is TGCGCCAGCAGTGAGTCGAGGGCTAGCGGGAGTGATTATGACACAGATACGCAGTATTTT.